These T cell receptor beta chains were read from a single sample in a study of CD4 and CD8 cells across lung adenocarcinoma regions. TCRdb reprocessed the PCR reads via MiXCR and lists one record per CDR3 protein. The sample includes 4,900 or so distinct CDR3 sequences, 60% seen only once; the top ten take roughly 15%. The specimen sequenced was CD4+ T cells from the center of a lung tumor. The receptors come from a male donor with lung adenocarcinoma. The CD4 and CD8 labels of this study may be unreliable. CDR3s include the opening cysteine and the closing phenylalanine or tryptophan. A D gene is named only where the DNA matches it firmly. Size is omitted from some rows. Given values are once, few, many or a class for expanded clones.

clone_size j_call d_call v_call cdr3_aa cdr3_nt
- TRBJ2-1 TRBD1 TRBV6-1 CASKWGQGATEQFF TGTGCCAGCAAATGGGGACAGGGGGCGACTGAGCAGTTCTTC
- TRBJ2-2 - TRBV9 CASSADTGELFF TGTGCCAGCAGCGCAGACACCGGGGAGCTGTTTTTT
once TRBJ2-2 TRBD1 TRBV10-3 CAISDSGTDTGELFF TGTGCCATCAGTGATTCGGGGACAGACACCGGGGAGCTGTTTTTT
- TRBJ2-7 TRBD2 TRBV6-1 CASSEDLAGAYEQYF TGTGCCAGCAGTGAAGATCTAGCGGGAGCCTACGAGCAGTACTTC
medium-sized TRBJ1-2 TRBD1 TRBV6-5 CASSYTLRAGGADGYTF TGTGCCAGCAGTTACACACTTCGAGCAGGGGGCGCGGATGGCTACACCTTC
- TRBJ2-1 - TRBV14 CASSQDLFYNEQFF TGTGCCAGCAGCCAAGATCTGTTCTACAATGAGCAGTTCTTC
- TRBJ2-1 - TRBV6-5 CASSYSPYNEQFF TGTGCCAGCAGTTACTCTCCGTACAATGAGCAGTTCTTC
- TRBJ2-1 - TRBV10-2 CASMGPSLNEQFF TGCGCCAGCATGGGCCCTTCCCTCAATGAGCAGTTCTTC
- TRBJ2-7 - TRBV27 CAGSGGPYKDTQYF TGTGCCGGCAGTGGGGGGCCTTACAAAGATACGCAGTACTTC
large TRBJ2-1 TRBD1 TRBV10-1 CASSESNRGYEQFF TGCGCCAGCAGTGAGTCGAACAGGGGCTATGAGCAGTTCTTC
few TRBJ2-5 - TRBV7-2 CASSLAKEETQYF TGTGCCAGCAGCTTAGCTAAGGAGGAGACCCAGTACTTC
- TRBJ2-3 - TRBV6-1 CAGSGERDPETQYF TGTGCGGGCAGTGGGGAGCGCGACCCAGAGACGCAGTATTTC
few TRBJ1-2 - TRBV6-1 CASSERKARDYGYTF TGTGCCAGCAGTGAAAGGAAGGCGCGAGACTATGGCTACACCTTC
- TRBJ1-2 - TRBV6-5 CASSYDRMNYGYTF TGTGCCAGCAGTTACGACAGGATGAACTATGGCTACACCTTC
few TRBJ2-1 - TRBV6-1 CASTEGVTAYNEQFF TGTGCCAGCACCGAGGGGGTGACGGCCTACAATGAGCAGTTCTTC
- TRBJ2-2 - TRBV10-2 CASSAGHTGELFF TGCGCCAGCAGTGCGGGACACACCGGGGAGCTGTTTTTT
medium-sized TRBJ2-7 TRBD1 TRBV6-1 CASISPKGTAYEQYF TGTGCCAGCATCAGCCCTAAAGGGACAGCCTACGAGCAGTACTTC
large TRBJ2-1 - TRBV10-1 CASSQIANEQFF TGCGCCAGCAGCCAAATAGCCAATGAGCAGTTCTTC
- TRBJ2-1 TRBD2 TRBV11-2 CASSPTSGPNNEQFF TGTGCCAGCAGCCCCACTAGCGGCCCCAACAATGAGCAGTTCTTC
- TRBJ2-2 - TRBV6-1 CASLPGARTGELFF TGTGCCAGCCTACCGGGGGCGCGTACCGGGGAGCTGTTTTTT
- TRBJ2-4 TRBD1 TRBV27 CGSRGRCDTDIQYF TGTGGCAGCAGGGGGCGGTGTGACACAGATATTCAGTACTTC
- TRBJ2-3 - TRBV27 CASSLGSYKETQYF TGTGCCAGCAGTCTGGGGTCTTACAAAGAGACGCAGTATTTT
- TRBJ2-5 - TRBV4-3 CASSHRRGLQETQYF TGCGCCAGCAGCCATAGAAGGGGACTCCAAGAGACCCAGTACTTC
few TRBJ2-4 - TRBV6-1 CASSLRPSAKNIQYF TGTGCCAGCAGTCTCCGACCTTCAGCCAAAAACATTCAGTACTTC
- TRBJ2-1 TRBD2 TRBV6-1 CASSDAGGYNEQFF TGTGCCAGCAGTGATGCGGGAGGGTACAATGAGCAGTTCTTC
once TRBJ2-2 - TRBV6-1 CASSEDRDSGELFF TGTGCCAGCAGTGAAGATCGGGATTCGGGGGAGCTGTTTTTT
- TRBJ2-3 TRBD2 TRBV7-6 CASSLLDSGSTDTQYF TGTGCCAGCAGCTTACTTGATAGCGGGAGCACAGATACGCAGTATTTT
once TRBJ2-6 - TRBV6-5 CASSYWASPANVLTF TGTGCCAGCAGTTACTGGGCCTCGCCCGCCAACGTCCTGACTTTC
- TRBJ2-7 - TRBV6-1 CASSPGTMAYEQYF TGTGCCAGCAGTCCTGGGACGATGGCCTACGAGCAGTACTTC
once TRBJ2-7 - TRBV7-8 CASSSFEWDATYEQYF TGTGCCAGCAGCTCCTTCGAGTGGGACGCTACCTACGAGCAGTACTTC
- TRBJ2-5 - TRBV6-1 CASSDFPPGQGYQETQYF TGTGCCAGCAGTGACTTCCCTCCCGGGCAGGGGTACCAAGAGACCCAGTACTTC
once TRBJ2-3 - TRBV24-1 CATSDPVGSGGRGTETQYF TGTGCCACCAGTGACCCCGTGGGGTCCGGGGGGCGGGGCACAGAGACGCAGTACTTT
- TRBJ1-1 - TRBV6-5 CASSYFIYGAEASF TGTGCCAGCAGTTACTTTATTTACGGCGCTGAAGCCTCCTTT
few TRBJ1-2 - TRBV30 CAWGKDYLYLLPPNYGYTF TGTGCCTGGGGGAAGGACTACCTCTACTTGCTACCTCCTAACTATGGCTACACCTTC
once TRBJ2-3 TRBD2 TRBV25-1 CASSAAGGGAKNMQYF TGTGCCAGCAGTGCGGCGGGGGGGGGGGCCAAAAATATGCAGTATTTT
- TRBJ1-2 TRBD1 TRBV6-5 CASSSTGGRGGYTF TGTGCCAGCAGTTCGACAGGGGGAAGGGGTGGCTACACCTTC
- TRBJ2-5 - TRBV6-1 CAGSGGREQETQYF TGTGCGGGCAGTGGGGGCCGGGAACAAGAGACCCAGTATTTC
- TRBJ2-2 - TRBV6-1 CASRGTANTGELFF TGTGCCAGCAGAGGGACTGCAAACACCGGGGAGCTGTTCTTC
- TRBJ2-1 - TRBV6-1 CASSVGASSYNEQFF TGTGCCAGCAGTGTTGGGGCTAGCTCCTACAATGAGCAGTTCTTC
- TRBJ2-1 TRBD2 TRBV10-2 CASSESPLAFSYNEQFF TGCGCCAGCAGTGAATCTCCACTAGCGTTCTCCTACAATGAGCAGTTCTTT
- TRBJ2-3 TRBD1 TRBV7-6 CASSLQGRADTQYF TGTGCCAGCAGCCTACAGGGGCGGGCAGATACGCAGTATTTT
medium-sized TRBJ1-6 - TRBV7-2 CASSLEWAAGTHNSPLHF TGTGCCAGCAGCTTAGAGTGGGCGGCAGGGACTCATAATTCACCCCTCCACTTT
- TRBJ2-7 - TRBV7-2 CASSSDHEQYF TGTGCCAGCAGCTCCGACCATGAGCAGTACTTC
- TRBJ1-1 TRBD1 TRBV6-1 CASNRGFDTEDFF TGTGCCAGCAACAGGGGTTTTGACACTGAAGACTTCTTT
- TRBJ2-4 - TRBV10-3 CGGSGLSGKNIQYF TGTGGCGGCTCGGGGCTGTCAGGCAAAAACATTCAGTATTTC
- TRBJ2-1 - TRBV10-3 CAGMTGGPDYNEQFF TGTGCCGGAATGACCGGAGGGCCTGACTACAATGAGCAGTTCTTC
- TRBJ1-1 TRBD1 TRBV6-1 CASSVPDRGATEAFF TGTGCCAGCAGTGTACCGGACAGGGGGGCCACTGAAGCTTTCTTT
- TRBJ2-7 TRBD2 TRBV6-1 CASSGGAGGGVEDTQYF TGTGCCAGCAGTGGGGGGGCGGGGGGCGGTGTAGAGGATACGCAGTACTTC